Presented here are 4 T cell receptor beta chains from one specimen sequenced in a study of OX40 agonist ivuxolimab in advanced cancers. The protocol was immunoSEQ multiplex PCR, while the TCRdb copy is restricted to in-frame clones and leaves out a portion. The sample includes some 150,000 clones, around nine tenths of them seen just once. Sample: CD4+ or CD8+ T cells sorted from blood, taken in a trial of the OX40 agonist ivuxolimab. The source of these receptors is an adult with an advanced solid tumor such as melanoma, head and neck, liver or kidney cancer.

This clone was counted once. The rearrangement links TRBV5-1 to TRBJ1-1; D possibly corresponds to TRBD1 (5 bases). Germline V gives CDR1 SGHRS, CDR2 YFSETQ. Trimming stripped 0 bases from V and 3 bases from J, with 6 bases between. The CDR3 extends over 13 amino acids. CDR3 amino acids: CASSLGGDTEAFF. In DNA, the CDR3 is TGCGCCAGCAGCTTGGGAGGGGACACTGAAGCTTTCTTT.

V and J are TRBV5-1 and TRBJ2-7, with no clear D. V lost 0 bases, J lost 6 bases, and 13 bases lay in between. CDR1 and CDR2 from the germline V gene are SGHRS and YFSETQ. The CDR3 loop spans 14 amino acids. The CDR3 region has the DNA TGCGCCAGCAGCTTGGGAGGTCCCATACGCGAGCAGTACTTC. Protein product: CASSLGGPIREQYF.

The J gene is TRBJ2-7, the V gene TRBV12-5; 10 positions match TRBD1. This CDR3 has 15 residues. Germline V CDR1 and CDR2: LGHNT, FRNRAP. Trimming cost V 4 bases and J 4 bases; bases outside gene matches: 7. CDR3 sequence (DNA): TGTGCTAGTGGTTCTGGACAGGGGGAATCTTACGAGCAGTACTTC. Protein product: CASGSGQGESYEQYF.

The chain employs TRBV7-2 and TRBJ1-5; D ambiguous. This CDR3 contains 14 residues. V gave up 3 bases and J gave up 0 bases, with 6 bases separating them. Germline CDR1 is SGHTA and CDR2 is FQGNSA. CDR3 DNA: TGTGCCAGCAGCTTTCAGGATAGCAATCAGCCCCAGCATTTT. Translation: CASSFQDSNQPQHF.